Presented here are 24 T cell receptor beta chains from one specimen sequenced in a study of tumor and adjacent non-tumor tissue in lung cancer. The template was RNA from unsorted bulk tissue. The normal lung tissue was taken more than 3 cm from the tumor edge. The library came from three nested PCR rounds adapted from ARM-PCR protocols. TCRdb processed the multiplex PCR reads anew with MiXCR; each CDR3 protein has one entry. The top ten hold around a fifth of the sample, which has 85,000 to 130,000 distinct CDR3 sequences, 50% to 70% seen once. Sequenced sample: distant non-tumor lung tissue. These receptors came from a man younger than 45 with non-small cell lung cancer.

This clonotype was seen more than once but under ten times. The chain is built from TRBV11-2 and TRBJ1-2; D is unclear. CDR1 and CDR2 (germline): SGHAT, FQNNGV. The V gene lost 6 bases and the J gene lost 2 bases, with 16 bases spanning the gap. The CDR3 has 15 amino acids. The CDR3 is CASSSLRTDNYGYTF. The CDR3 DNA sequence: TGTGCCAGCAGTTCCCTCCGGACGGACAACTATGGCTACACCTTC.

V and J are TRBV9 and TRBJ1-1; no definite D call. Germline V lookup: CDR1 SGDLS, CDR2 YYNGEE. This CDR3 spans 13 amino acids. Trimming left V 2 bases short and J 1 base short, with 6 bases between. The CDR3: CASSVAGNTEAFF. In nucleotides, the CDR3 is TGTGCCAGCAGCGTTGCAGGGAACACTGAAGCTTTCTTT. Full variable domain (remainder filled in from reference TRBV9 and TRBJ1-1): DSGVTQTPKHLITATGQRVTLRCSPRSGDLSVYWYQQSLDQGLQFLIQYYNGEERAKGNILERFSAQQFPDLHSELNLSSLELGDSALYFCASSVAGNTEAFFGQGTRLTVV.

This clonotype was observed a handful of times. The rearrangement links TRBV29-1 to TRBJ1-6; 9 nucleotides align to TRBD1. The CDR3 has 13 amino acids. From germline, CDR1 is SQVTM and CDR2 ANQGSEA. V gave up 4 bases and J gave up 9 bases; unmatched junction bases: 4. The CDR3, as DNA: TGCAGCGTTGTCCTGGACAGGGGTTCACCCCTCCACTTT. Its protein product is CSVVLDRGSPLHF.

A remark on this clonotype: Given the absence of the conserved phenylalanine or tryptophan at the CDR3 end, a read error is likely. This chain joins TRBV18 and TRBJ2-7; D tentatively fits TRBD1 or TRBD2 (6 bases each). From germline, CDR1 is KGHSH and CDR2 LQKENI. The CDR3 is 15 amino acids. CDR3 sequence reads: CARSPQGGGEYEQYL. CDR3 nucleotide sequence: TGTGCCAGGTCACCACAGGGTGGAGGGGAATACGAGCAGTACTTG.

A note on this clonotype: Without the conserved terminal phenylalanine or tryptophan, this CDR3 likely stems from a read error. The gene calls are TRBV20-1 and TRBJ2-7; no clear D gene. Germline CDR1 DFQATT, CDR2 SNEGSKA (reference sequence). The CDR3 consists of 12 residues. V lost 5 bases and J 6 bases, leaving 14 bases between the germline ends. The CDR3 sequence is CSALFPPCEQYL. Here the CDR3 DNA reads TGCAGTGCTCTCTTTCCACCCTGCGAGCAGTACCTC.

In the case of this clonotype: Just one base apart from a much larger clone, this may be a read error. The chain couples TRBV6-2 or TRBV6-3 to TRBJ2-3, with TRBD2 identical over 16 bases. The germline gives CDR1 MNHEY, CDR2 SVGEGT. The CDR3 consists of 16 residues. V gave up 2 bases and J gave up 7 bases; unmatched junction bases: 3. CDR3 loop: CASSYGTSGGANTQYF. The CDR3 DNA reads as TGTGCCAGCAGTTACGGGACTAGCGGGGGGGCAAATACGCAGTATTTT.

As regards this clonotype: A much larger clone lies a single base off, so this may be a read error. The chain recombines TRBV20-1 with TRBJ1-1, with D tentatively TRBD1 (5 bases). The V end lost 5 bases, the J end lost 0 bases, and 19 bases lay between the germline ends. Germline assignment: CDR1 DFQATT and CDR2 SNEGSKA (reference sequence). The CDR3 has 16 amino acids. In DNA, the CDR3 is TGCAGTGCTTGTGACAGCCGTACTCTTATGAACACTGAAGCTTTCTTT. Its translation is CSACDSRTLMNTEAFF.

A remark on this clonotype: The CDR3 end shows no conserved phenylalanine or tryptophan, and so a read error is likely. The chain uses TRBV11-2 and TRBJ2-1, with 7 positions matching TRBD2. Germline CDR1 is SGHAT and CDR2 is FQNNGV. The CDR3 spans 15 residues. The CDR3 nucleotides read TGTGTCAGCAGCTCAGCGTGGTCTAGCGGCAATGAGCAGTTCTTA. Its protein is CVSSSAWSSGNEQFL.

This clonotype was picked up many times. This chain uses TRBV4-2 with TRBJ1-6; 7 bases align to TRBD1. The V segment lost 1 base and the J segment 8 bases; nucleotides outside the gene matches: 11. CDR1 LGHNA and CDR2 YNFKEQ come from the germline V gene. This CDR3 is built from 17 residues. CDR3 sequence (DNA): TGTGCCAGCAGCCAAGTTCAGACAGGGAATGTATATTCACCCCTCCACTTT. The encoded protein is CASSQVQTGNVYSPLHF.

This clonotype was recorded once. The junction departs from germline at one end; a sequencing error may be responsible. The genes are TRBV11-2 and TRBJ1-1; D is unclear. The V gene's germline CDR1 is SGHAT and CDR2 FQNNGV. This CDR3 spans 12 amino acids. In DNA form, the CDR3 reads TGTGCCAACAGCTTCTATGACGGTAAAGCTTTCTTT. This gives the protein CANSFYDGKAFF. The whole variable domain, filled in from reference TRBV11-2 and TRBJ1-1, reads EAGVAQSPRYKIIEKRQSVAFWCNPISGHATLYWYQQILGQGPKLLIQFQNNGVVDDSQLPKDRFSAERLKGVDSTLKIQPAKLEDSAVYLCANSFYDGKAFFGQGTRLTVV.

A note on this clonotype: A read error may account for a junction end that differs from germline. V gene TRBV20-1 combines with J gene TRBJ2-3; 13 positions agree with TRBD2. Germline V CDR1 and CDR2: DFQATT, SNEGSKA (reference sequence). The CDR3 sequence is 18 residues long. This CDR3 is CSARPTGLAGLITATQYF. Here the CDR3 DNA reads TGCAGTGCTAGACCTACGGGACTAGCGGGGCTGATCACAGCTACGCAGTATTTT.

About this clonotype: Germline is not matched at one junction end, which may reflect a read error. CDR3 in amino acids: CASSRGQTYEQYF. The CDR3 DNA reads as TGTGCCAGCAGCAGGGGGCAGACCTACGAGCAGTATTTC. The rearrangement uses TRBV11-2 and TRBJ2-7; 7 nucleotides line up with TRBD1. The CDR3 runs to 13 residues. Germline V gene data show CDR1 as SGHAT and CDR2 as FQNNGV. Complete variable domain (other parts from reference TRBV11-2 and TRBJ2-7): EAGVAQSPRYKIIEKRQSVAFWCNPISGHATLYWYQQILGQGPKLLIQFQNNGVVDDSQLPKDRFSAERLKGVDSTLKIQPAKLEDSAVYLCASSRGQTYEQYFGPGTRLTVT.

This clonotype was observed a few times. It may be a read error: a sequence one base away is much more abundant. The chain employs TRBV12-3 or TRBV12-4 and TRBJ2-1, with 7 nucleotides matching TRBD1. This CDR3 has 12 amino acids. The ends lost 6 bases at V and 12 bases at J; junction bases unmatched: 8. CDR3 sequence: CASSPGGHAQFF. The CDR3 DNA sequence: TGTGCCAGCAGCCCAGGGGGTCACGCGCAGTTCTTC.

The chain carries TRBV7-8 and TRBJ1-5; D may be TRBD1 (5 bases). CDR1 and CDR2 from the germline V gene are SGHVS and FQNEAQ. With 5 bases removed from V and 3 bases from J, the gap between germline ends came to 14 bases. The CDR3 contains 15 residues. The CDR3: CASSAGAVSNQPQHF. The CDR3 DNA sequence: TGTGCCAGCAGCGCTGGGGCAGTTTCCAATCAGCCCCAGCATTTT.

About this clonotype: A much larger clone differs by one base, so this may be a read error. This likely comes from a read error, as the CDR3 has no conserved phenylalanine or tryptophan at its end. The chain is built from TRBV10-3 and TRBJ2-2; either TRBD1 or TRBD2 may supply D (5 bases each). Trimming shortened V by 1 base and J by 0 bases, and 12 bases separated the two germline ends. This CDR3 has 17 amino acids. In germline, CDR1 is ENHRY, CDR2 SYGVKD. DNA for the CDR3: TGTGCCATCAGTGAGTGGACCGGGACCGCGAACACCGGGGAGCTGTTTCTT. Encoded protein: CAISEWTGTANTGELFL.

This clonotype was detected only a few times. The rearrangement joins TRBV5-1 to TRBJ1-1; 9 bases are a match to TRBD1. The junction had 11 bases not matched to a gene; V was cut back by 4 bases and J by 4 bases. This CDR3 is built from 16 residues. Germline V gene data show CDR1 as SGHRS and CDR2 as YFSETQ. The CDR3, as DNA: TGCGCCAGCAGCCTGCGGGGGACAGGGCAGGGCACTGAAGCTTTCTTT. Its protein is CASSLRGTGQGTEAFF.

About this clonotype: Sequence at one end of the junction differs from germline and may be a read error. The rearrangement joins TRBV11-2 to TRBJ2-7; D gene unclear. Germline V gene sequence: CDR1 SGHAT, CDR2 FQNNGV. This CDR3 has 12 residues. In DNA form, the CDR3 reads TGTGCAAGCAGAGACACTACCTACGAGCAGTACTTC. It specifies CASRDTTYEQYF. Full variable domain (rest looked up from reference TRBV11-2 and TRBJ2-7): EAGVAQSPRYKIIEKRQSVAFWCNPISGHATLYWYQQILGQGPKLLIQFQNNGVVDDSQLPKDRFSAERLKGVDSTLKIQPAKLEDSAVYLCASRDTTYEQYFGPGTRLTVT.

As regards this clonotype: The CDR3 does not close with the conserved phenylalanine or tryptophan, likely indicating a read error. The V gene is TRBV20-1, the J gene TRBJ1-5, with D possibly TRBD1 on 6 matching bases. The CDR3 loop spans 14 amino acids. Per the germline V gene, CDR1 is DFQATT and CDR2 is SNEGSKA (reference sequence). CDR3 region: CSASGLQGYQLQHY. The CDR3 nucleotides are TGCAGTGCTAGTGGGTTACAGGGATATCAGCTCCAGCATTAT.

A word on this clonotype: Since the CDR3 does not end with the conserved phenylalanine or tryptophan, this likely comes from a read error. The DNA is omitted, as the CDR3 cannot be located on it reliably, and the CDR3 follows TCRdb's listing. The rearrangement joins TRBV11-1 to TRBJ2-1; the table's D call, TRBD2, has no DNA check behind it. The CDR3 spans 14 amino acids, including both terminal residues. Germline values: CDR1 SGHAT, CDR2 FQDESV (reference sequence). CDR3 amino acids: CASSLGRETDEQIS.

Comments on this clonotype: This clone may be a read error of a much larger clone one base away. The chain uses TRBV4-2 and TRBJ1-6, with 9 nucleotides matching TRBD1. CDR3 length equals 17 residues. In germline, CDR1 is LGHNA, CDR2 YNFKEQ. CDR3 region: CTSSPGQGSSYNSPLHF. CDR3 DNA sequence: TGTACCAGCAGCCCTGGACAGGGGAGCTCCTATAATTCACCCCTCCACTTT.

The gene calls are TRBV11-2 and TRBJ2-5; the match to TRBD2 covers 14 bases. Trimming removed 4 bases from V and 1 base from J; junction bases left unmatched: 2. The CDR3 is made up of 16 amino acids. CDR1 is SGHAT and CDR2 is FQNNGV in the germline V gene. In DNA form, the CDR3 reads TGTGCCAGCAGCTCCGGGACTAGCGGGGGCCAAGAGACCCAGTACTTC. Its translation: CASSSGTSGGQETQYF.

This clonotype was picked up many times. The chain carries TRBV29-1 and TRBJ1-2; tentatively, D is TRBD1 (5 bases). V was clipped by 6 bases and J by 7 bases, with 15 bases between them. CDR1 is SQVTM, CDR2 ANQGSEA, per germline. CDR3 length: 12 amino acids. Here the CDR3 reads CSVAGTSSGYTF. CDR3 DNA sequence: TGCAGCGTAGCCGGGACTTCTAGTGGCTACACCTTC.

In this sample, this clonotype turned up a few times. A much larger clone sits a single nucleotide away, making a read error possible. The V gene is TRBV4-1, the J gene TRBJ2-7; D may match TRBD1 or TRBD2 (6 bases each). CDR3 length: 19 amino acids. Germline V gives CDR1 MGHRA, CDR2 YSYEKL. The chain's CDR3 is CASSQREDGGTLATYEQCF. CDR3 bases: TGCGCCAGCAGCCAGAGGGAAGACGGCGGGACACTTGCAACCTACGAGCAGTGCTTC.

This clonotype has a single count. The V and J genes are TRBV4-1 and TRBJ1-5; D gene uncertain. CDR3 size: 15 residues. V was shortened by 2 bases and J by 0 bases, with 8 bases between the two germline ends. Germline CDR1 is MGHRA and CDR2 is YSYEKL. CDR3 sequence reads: CASSQYGHSNQPQHF. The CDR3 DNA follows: TGCGCCAGCAGCCAATATGGGCATAGCAATCAGCCCCAGCATTTT.